Listed here is a single T cell receptor (beta chain). TCRdb's copy holds only in-frame clones and misses some; the assay was immunoSEQ multiplex PCR. Of about 93,000 clones in the sample, 65% to 90% were seen once. This sample is drawn from a study of T cell responses to AZD1222 COVID-19 vaccine. CDR1 and CDR2 (germline): SGDLS, YYNGEE. V was clipped by 3 bases and J by 0 bases, with 9 bases between them. The CDR3 sequence is 15 residues long. The V gene is TRBV9, the J gene TRBJ2-2; no definite D call. This receptor was taken from an adult in good health. The starting material was peripheral blood, obtained on day 0 of AZD1222 vaccination. The CDR3 is CASSGRGANTGELFF. The CDR3 nucleotides read TGTGCCAGCAGCGGCCGAGGAGCGAACACCGGGGAGCTGTTTTTT.